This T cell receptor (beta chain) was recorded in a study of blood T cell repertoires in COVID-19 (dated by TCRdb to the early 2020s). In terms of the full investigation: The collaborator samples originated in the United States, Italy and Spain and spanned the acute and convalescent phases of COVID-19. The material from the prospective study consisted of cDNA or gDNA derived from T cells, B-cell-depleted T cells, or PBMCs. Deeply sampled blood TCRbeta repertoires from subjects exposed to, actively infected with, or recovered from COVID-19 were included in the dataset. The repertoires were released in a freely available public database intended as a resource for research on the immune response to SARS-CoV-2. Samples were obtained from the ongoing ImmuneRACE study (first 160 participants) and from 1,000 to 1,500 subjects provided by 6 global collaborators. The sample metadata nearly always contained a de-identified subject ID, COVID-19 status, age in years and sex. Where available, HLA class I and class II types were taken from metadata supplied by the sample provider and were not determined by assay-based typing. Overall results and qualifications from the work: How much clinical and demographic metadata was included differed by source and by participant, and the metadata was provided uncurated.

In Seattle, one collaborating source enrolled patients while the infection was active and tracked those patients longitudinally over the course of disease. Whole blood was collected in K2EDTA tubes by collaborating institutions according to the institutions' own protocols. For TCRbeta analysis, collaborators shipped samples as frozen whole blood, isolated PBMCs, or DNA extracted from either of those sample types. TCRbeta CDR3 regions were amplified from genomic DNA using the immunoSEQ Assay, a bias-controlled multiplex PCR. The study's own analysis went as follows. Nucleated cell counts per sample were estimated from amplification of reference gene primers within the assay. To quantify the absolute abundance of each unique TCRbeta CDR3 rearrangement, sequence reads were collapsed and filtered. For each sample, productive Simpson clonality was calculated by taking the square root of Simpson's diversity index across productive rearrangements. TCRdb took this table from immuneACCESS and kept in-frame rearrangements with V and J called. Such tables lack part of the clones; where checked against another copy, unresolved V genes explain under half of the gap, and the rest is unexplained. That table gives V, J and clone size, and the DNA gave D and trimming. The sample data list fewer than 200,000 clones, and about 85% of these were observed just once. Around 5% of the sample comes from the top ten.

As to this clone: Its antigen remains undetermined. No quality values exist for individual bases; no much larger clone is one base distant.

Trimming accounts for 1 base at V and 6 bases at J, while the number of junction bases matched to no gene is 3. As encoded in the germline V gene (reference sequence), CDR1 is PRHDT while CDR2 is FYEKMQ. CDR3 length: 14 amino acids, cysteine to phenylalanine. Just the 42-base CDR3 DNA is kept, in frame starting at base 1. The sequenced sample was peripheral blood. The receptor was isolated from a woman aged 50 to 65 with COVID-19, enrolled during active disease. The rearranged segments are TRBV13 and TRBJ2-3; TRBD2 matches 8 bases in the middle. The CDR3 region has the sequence CASSLVLAGDTQYF. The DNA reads TGTGCCAGCAGCTTAGTTTTAGCGGGGGATACGCAGTATTTT. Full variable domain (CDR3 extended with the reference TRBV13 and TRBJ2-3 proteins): AAGVIQSPRHLIKEKRETATLKCYPIPRHDTVYWYQQGPGQDPQFLISFYEKMQSDKGSIPDRFSAQQFSDYHSELNMSSLELGDSALYFCASSLVLAGDTQYFGPGTRLTVL.